These 2 T cell receptor beta chains were all obtained from the same sample, sequenced in a study of T cell responses to AZD1222 COVID-19 vaccine. Assay: immunoSEQ multiplex PCR; the TCRdb copy retains only in-frame clones and omits some. The data contain around 110,000 clones, about 93% of them singletons. The sample in question was peripheral blood, obtained on day 0 of AZD1222 vaccination. Receptors were obtained from an adult in good health.

The J gene is TRBJ2-7, the V gene TRBV6-5; perhaps D is TRBD1 or TRBD2 (6 bases each). This CDR3 has 14 amino acids. Trimming removed 7 bases at V and 4 bases at J, with 17 bases between. Germline assignment: CDR1 MNHEY and CDR2 SVGAGI. Here the CDR3 DNA reads TGTGCCAGCACCGGAGGTTGGGGGGCTTACGAGCAGTACTTC. Translation gives CASTGGWGAYEQYF.

This clone has a count of ten or more. The rearrangement joins TRBV24-1 to TRBJ1-4, with a possible D match to TRBD1 (5 bases). From germline, CDR1 is KGHDR and CDR2 SFDVKD. The length of the CDR3 is 12 residues. Trimming cost V 0 bases and J 10 bases, with 5 bases left between them. The CDR3, as DNA: TGTGCCACCAGTGATTTGCAGGGAAAACTGTTTTTT. Protein: CATSDLQGKLFF.